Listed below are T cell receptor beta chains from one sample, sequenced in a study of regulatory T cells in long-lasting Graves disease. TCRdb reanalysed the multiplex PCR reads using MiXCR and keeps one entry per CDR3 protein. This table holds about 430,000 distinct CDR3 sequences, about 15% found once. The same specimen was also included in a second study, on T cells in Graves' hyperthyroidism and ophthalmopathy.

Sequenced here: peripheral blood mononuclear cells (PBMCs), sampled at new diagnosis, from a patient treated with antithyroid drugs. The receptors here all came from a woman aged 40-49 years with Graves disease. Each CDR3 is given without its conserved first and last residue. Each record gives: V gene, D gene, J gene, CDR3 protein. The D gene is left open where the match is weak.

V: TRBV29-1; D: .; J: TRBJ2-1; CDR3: SVEEVSSYNEQF
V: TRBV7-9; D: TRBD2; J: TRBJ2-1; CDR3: ASSFILAEGMDEQF
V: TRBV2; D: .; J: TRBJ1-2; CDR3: ASSPGSEANYGYT
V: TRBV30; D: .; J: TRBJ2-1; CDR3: AWETYNEQF
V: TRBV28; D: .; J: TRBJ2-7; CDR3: ASSLQGISYEQY
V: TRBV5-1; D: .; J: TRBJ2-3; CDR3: ASSLSNQGGRTDTQY
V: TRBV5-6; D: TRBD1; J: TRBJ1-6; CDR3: ASSARQGASNSPLH
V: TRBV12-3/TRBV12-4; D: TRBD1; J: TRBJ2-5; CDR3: ASSQDREETQY
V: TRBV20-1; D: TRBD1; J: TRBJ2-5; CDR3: SARERTRQGNLETQY
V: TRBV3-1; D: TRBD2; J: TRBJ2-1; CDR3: ASSLRAGGVSNEQF
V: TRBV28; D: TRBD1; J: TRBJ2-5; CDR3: ASRRTGRQETQY
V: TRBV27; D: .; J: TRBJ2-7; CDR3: ASSFTGLFYEQY
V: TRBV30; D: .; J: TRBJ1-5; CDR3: AWSLVGRNQPQH
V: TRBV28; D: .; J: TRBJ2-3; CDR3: ASSPWTDTDTQY
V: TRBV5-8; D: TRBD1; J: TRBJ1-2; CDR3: ASSLGGQANGYT
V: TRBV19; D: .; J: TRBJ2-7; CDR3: ASSIFDTAYEQY
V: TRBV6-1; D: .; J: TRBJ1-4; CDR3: ASSARDGKLF
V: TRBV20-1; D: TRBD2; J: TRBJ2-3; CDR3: SARDPSLADTDTQY
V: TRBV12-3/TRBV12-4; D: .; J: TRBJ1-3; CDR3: ASSDPRAAVPSGNTIY
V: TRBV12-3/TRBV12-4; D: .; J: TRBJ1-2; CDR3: ASTPRTSGYGYT
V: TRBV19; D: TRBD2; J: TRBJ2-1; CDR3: ASRVTGLAGEYNEQF
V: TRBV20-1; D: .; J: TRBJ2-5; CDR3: SASTRVGTQY
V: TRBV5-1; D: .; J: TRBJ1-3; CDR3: ASSLAGSFSGNTIY
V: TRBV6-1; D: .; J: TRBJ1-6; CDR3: ASSLDSYNSPLH
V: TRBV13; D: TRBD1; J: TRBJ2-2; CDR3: ASSSGQGTGELF
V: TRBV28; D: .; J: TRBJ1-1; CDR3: ASSLSPMNTEAF
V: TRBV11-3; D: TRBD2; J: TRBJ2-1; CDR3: ASRGTSGIYNEQF
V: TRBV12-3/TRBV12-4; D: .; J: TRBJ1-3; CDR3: ASSFSATSGNTIY
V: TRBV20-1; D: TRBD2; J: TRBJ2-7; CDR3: SARDFRRTSVYEQY
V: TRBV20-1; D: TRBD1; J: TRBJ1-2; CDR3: SARVDRIYGCT
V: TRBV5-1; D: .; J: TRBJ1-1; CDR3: ASSLASRSEAF
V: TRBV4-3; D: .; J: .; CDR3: ASSPGSTGYNEQF
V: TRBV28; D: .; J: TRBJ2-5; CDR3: ASKDTGGGRGETQY
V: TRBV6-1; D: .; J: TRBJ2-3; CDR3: ASTGWRTDTQY
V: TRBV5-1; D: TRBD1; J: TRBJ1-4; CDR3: ASSSTGTGLNEKLF
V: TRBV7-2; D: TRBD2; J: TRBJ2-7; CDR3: ASSLTSGRGYLREQY
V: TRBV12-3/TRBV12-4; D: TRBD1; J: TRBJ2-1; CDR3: ASSADRVRDNEQF
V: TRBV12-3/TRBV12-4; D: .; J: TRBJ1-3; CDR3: ASSPTVRNTIY
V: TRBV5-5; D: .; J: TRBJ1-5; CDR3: ASSSTSGPQH
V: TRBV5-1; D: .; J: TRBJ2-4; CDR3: ASSDSGERTIAKNIQY
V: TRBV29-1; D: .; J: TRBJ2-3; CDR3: SVELAGIGTDTQY
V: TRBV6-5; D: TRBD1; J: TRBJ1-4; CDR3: ASSWDRVTNEKLF
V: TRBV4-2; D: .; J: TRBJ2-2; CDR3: ASSQVLPGGTGELF
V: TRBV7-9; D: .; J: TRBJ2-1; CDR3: ASSLPRGRARNEQF